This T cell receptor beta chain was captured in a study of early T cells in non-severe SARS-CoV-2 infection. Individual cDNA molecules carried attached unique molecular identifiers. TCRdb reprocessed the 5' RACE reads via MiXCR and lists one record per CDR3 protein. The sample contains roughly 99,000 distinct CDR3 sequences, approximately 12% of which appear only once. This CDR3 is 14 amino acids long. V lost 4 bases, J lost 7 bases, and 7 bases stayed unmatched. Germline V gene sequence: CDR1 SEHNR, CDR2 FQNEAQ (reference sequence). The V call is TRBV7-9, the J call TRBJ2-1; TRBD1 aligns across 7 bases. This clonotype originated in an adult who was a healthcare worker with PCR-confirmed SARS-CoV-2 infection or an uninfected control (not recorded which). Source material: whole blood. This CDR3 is CASSSPTGYNEQFF. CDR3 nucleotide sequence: TGTGCCAGCAGCTCCCCGACAGGGTATAATGAGCAGTTCTTC.